The text below deals with one T cell receptor beta chain. The target antigen is unknown. 5'RACE template switching with UMIs generated TCR beta cDNA. TCRdb reworked the 5' RACE reads into one entry per CDR3 protein, no DNA. This table lists 300,000 to 500,000 distinct CDR3 sequences. This sample is part of a study of T cells expressing NK-cell markers. Study-wide context: Each TCR beta repertoire originated in sorted T cells that were CD3+CD56+NKG2C+, CD3+CD56+NKG2C- or CD3+CD56-NKG2C+. Broader study findings: About 1.0-7.0% of CD8+ T cells in 6 or 7 donors belonged to dominant NKG2C+ clonotypes.

The CDR3 extends over 15 amino acids. Germline CDR1 and CDR2: LGHDT and YNNKEL (reference sequence). This chain uses TRBV3-1 with TRBJ2-5. The receptor's source is a woman aged 50 to 65 in good health. Source material: blood T cells: a sorted CD56 or NKG2C T cell subset, CD4+ or CD8+ T cells, or bulk PBMC T cells (not recorded which). The CDR3 sequence: CASSQLGSYQETQYF.